This entry lists 3 T cell receptor beta chains sequenced from one sample in a study of blood T cell repertoires in COVID-19 (TCRdb year 2020). The library was made by the immunoSEQ multiplex PCR assay. The clones in this table, taken by TCRdb from immuneACCESS, are in-frame only. Not every clone is retained; where verified, under half of the shortfall comes from an unresolved V gene, and the cause of the rest is unknown. This sample gives more than 85,000 clones in total; around 80% of them show up just once. Approximately 24% of the sample comes from the top ten. Source material: peripheral blood. The receptors come from a human donor in a cohort sampled during active COVID-19.

This clone occurred a few times. The rearrangement links TRBV28 to TRBJ2-2, with D perhaps matching TRBD2 (10 bases). Trimming took 6 bases from V and 8 from J, leaving 22 bases between them. The CDR3 consists of 16 residues. Germline loops: CDR1 MDHEN, CDR2 SYDVKM. The CDR3 nucleotides read TGTGCCAGCAGCAACAGGGGGCTAGCGGGAGTGGGGGAGCTGTTTTTT. Translating it yields CASSNRGLAGVGELFF.

CDR3 nucleotide sequence: TGTGCCAGCAGCCCCGTGACAGCGGGAGCTGGATTGATCAGCACAGATACGCAGTATTTT. Translated: CASSPVTAGAGLISTDTQYF. V is TRBV28 and J is TRBJ2-3, with TRBD2 matching over 8 bases. In germline, CDR1 is MDHEN, CDR2 SYDVKM. This CDR3 has 20 amino acids. V dropped 6 bases and J dropped 0; count of bases not matched to a gene: 20.

The genes are TRBV5-1 and TRBJ2-2; weak D call: TRBD2 (5 bases). The CDR3 consists of 16 residues. The germline V and J ends were trimmed by 4 bases and 4 bases, with 17 bases remaining between them. The germline V gene has CDR1 SGHRS and CDR2 YFSETQ. The CDR3 DNA sequence: TGCGCCAGCAGCCCTTTCGTTGAGCGGTCCACCGGGGAGCTGTTTTTT. Protein: CASSPFVERSTGELFF.